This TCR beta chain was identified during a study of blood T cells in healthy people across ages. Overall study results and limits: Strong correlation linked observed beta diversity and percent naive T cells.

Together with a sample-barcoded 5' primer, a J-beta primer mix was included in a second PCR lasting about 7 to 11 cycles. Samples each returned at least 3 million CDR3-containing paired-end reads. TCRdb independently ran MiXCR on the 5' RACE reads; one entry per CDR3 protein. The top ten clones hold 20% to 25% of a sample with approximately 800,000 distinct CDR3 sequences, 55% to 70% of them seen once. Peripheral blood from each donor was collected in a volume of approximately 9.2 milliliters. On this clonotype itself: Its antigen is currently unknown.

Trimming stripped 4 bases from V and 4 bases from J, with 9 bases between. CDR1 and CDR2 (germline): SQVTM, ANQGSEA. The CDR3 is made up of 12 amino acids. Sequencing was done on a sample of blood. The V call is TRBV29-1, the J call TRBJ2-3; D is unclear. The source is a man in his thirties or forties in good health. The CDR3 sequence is CSVVLGSDTQYF. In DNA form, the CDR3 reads TGCAGCGTTGTTCTGGGTTCAGATACGCAGTATTTT.